The text below deals with one T cell receptor (beta chain). CDR1 and CDR2 (germline): SNHLY, FYNNEI. The CDR3 is made up of 16 amino acids. Trimming removed 6 bases at V and 1 base at J, with 16 bases between. Authors' processing steps: Quantification of nucleated cells was approximated via reference gene primer amplification. Method: immunoSEQ multiplex PCR; TCRdb's copy keeps in-frame clones and lacks some. D and trimming were read from the DNA, whereas the V and J calls and clone size are those reported in that table. Of roughly 84,000 clones listed, roughly 80% are singletons. The record originates from a study of blood T cell repertoires in COVID-19. Study as a whole: T cells, B-cell-depleted T cells, or PBMCs supplied cDNA or gDNA.

The receptor comes from a woman of 80 years or more with acute or convalescent COVID-19. The material sequenced was peripheral blood. The chain links TRBV2 to TRBJ1-3; D is unclear. The CDR3 region has the DNA TGTGCCAGCAGCGATAACCTCAGGCGATCTGGAAACACCATATATTTT. Encoded protein: CASSDNLRRSGNTIYF. The full variable domain, rest sourced from reference TRBV2 and TRBJ1-3, is EPEVTQTPSHQVTQMGQEVILRCVPISNHLYFYWYRQILGQKVEFLVSFYNNEISEKSEIFDDQFSVERPDGSNFTLKIRSTKLEDSAMYFCASSDNLRRSGNTIYFGEGSWLTVV.